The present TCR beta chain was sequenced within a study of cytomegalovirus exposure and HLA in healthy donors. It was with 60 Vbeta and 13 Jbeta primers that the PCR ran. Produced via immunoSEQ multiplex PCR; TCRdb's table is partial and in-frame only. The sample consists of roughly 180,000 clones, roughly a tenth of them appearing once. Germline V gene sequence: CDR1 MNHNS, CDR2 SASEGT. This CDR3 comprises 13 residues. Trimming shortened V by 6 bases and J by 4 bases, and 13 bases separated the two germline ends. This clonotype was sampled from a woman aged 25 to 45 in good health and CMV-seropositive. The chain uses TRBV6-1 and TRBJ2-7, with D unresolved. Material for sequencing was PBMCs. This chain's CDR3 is CASRTFGAYEQYF. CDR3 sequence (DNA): TGTGCCAGCAGGACATTTGGCGCGTACGAGCAGTACTTC.